The text below deals with one T cell receptor (beta chain). As handled by the study authors: Nucleated cell counts were estimated from reference gene primer amplification. Only in-frame clones appear in the TCRdb table, and some are missing; sequencing was by immunoSEQ multiplex PCR. The DNA gave D and trimming, while V, J and clone size come from that table. Here the sample spans tens of thousands of clones, around 84% being singletons. The data are from a study of blood T cell repertoires in COVID-19. Study-wide background: Samples taken during acute and convalescent COVID-19 were collected in the United States, Italy and Spain. PBMCs, B-cell-depleted T cells, or T cells provided the cDNA or gDNA that made up the material.

The CDR3 is 13 amino acids. CDR1 and CDR2 from the germline V gene are SGHRS and YFSETQ. The ends were cut back, 0 bases at V and 9 bases at J, with 7 bases in the middle. Sequenced: peripheral blood. The chain has TRBV5-1 and TRBJ1-6, with D possibly matching TRBD1 (6 bases). The sequence derives from a human donor in a cohort sampled during active COVID-19. CDR3 nucleotide sequence: TGCGCCAGCAGCTTGGACAGGGCTTCACCCCTCCACTTT. This gives the protein CASSLDRASPLHF.